Listed here are 26 T cell receptor beta chains from one sample, sequenced in a study of CD8 T cells in ankylosing spondylitis. Study findings and constraints: It appeared that ankylosing spondylitis blood was characterized by a TCR beta motif of under ten highly homologous variants.

These receptors' antigens are unknown. TCRdb redid the calling of the 5' RACE reads with MiXCR, one entry per CDR3 protein. The data contain more than 250,000 distinct CDR3 sequences, around 7.6% of them singletons. The sequencing sample was made of blood, either unsorted or a sorted T cell fraction (not recorded which). The receptors originated from a male donor with ankylosing spondylitis.

This clonotype was seen a handful of times. The chain employs TRBV29-1 and TRBJ2-5; 9 nucleotides match TRBD1. Losses at the gene ends were 5 bases for V and 3 bases for J; bases not matched to a gene: 10. Germline V CDR1 and CDR2: SQVTM, ANQGSEA. The CDR3 runs to 15 residues. The CDR3 bases are TGCAGCGTTCCACCCGGGACAGGGAGGAAAGAGACCCAGTACTTC. This translates into CSVPPGTGRKETQYF.

This clonotype has a count of ten or more. The V call is TRBV6-1, the J call TRBJ2-7; 8 positions agree with TRBD1. V lost 6 bases to trimming and J lost 3 bases; unmatched junction nucleotides: 7. Germline assignment: CDR1 MNHNS and CDR2 SASEGT. The CDR3 spans 14 residues. The CDR3 DNA is TGTGCCAGCAGCCGGACAGGGCCTCACTACGAGCAGTACTTC. The encoded protein is CASSRTGPHYEQYF.

The V gene is TRBV7-2, the J gene TRBJ1-1, with D possibly matching TRBD1 (6 bases). Trimming cost V 5 bases and J 2 bases, with 21 bases left between them. The germline gives CDR1 SGHTA, CDR2 FQGNSA. CDR3 length equals 17 residues. The CDR3 region is CASSPLGVRGANTEAFF. DNA of the CDR3: TGTGCCAGCAGCCCGCTGGGGGTTCGGGGGGCTAACACTGAAGCTTTCTTT.

This clonotype was picked up a small number of times. The gene calls are TRBV12-3 or TRBV12-4 and TRBJ1-1; D perhaps matches TRBD1 (5 bases). The V gene lost 5 bases and the J gene lost 5 bases, with 12 bases spanning the gap. This CDR3 is 13 amino acids long. CDR3 DNA sequence: TGTGCCAGCAGTACCAGCCGACAGACTGAAGCTTTCTTT. Its translation is CASSTSRQTEAFF.

This clonotype was seen only once. V and J are TRBV2 and TRBJ2-7, with 9 bases matching TRBD1. The CDR3 extends over 15 amino acids. Germline values: CDR1 SNHLY, CDR2 FYNNEI. Trimming at V came to 11 bases and at J to 3 bases, leaving 14 bases not matched to a gene. The CDR3 is CAGTHYRGLSYEQYF. CDR3 DNA sequence: TGTGCCGGAACCCATTACAGGGGGCTGAGCTACGAGCAGTACTTC.

This chain joins TRBV5-1 and TRBJ2-1; the D gene could be TRBD1 or TRBD2 (5 bases each). V was trimmed by 4 bases and J by 4 bases, leaving 12 bases between them. Per germline, CDR1 SGHRS and CDR2 YFSETQ. CDR3 size: 14 residues. Here the CDR3 DNA reads TGCGCCAGCAGCAATCGGGGCGTTTACAATGAGCAGTTCTTC. Translation gives CASSNRGVYNEQFF.

The V and J genes are TRBV6-2 or TRBV6-3 and TRBJ2-7, with TRBD1 identical over 8 bases. V gave up 6 bases and J gave up 5 bases; unmatched junction bases: 6. The length of the CDR3 is 13 residues. Germline V gene lookup returns CDR1 MNHEY and CDR2 SVGEGT. CDR3: CASRWTGIDEQYF. The CDR3 coding sequence is TGTGCCAGCAGGTGGACAGGGATAGACGAGCAGTACTTC.

This clonotype was seen a handful of times. This chain uses TRBV4-1 with TRBJ2-7; possible D gene TRBD2, 7 bases. Germline V gene lookup returns CDR1 MGHRA and CDR2 YSYEKL. The CDR3 has 16 residues. Trimming took 4 bases from V and 9 from J, leaving 25 bases between them. The CDR3 region has the DNA TGCGCCAGCAGCCGTCTGGAGGGGGACTACGCCTGGGGGCAGTACTTC. Translating gives CASSRLEGDYAWGQYF.

The CDR3 DNA reads as TGTGCCAGCAGCCAATGGACTTTATCCTACGAGCAGTACTTC. Translating gives CASSQWTLSYEQYF. This chain joins TRBV3-1 and TRBJ2-7, with a weak D call TRBD2 (5 bases). CDR1 is LGHDT, CDR2 YNNKEL, per germline (reference sequence). This CDR3 spans 14 amino acids. With 2 bases removed from V and 1 base from J, the gap between germline ends came to 9 bases.

The chain has TRBV4-2 and TRBJ2-1; 15 bases match TRBD2. V shed 4 bases and J 7 bases; nucleotides not matched to a gene: 11. This CDR3 comprises 18 residues. The germline gives CDR1 LGHNA, CDR2 YNFKEQ. The CDR3 DNA reads as TGTGCCAGCAGCCCGGAAGGACTAGCGGGAGGGGGAGGGAATGAGCAGTTCTTC. Its translation: CASSPEGLAGGGGNEQFF.

This clonotype was observed many times. This sequence joins TRBV12-3 or TRBV12-4 and TRBJ2-2; 9 nucleotides line up with TRBD1. CDR3 size: 15 residues. V lost 1 base, J lost 10 bases, and 7 bases stayed unmatched. The CDR3 DNA is TGTGCCAGCAGTTTAGTTGGGACAGGGATGGAGGAGCTGTTTTTT. It yields the protein CASSLVGTGMEELFF.

The chain combines TRBV5-1 with TRBJ2-1; no reliable D call. The CDR3 spans 14 residues. V gave up 5 bases and J gave up 7 bases, with 16 bases separating them. Per germline, CDR1 SGHRS and CDR2 YFSETQ. CDR3 DNA sequence: TGCGCCAGCAGGATCAGAGTTGATCTGAATGAGCAGTTCTTC. Residues: CASRIRVDLNEQFF.

This clonotype was counted between two and nine times. The chain carries TRBV7-9 and TRBJ2-1; no definite D call. CDR1 SEHNR and CDR2 FQNEAQ come from the germline V gene (reference sequence). V lost 5 bases to trimming and J lost 1 base, with 15 bases between them. This CDR3 contains 16 residues. Here the CDR3 DNA reads TGTGCCAGCAGCCCCCGCAGCCCGAGGTCCTACAATGAGCAGTTCTTC. Translation: CASSPRSPRSYNEQFF. Full variable domain (rest looked up from reference TRBV7-9 and TRBJ2-1): DTGVSQNPRHKITKRGQNVTFRCDPISEHNRLYWYRQTLGQGPEFLTYFQNEAQLEKSRLLSDRFSAERPKGSFSTLEIQRTEQGDSAMYLCASSPRSPRSYNEQFFGPGTRLTVL.

The J gene is TRBJ2-1, the V gene TRBV3-1; D remains ambiguous. V lost 5 bases and J 10 bases, leaving 15 bases between the germline ends. CDR1 is LGHDT and CDR2 is YNNKEL in the germline V gene (reference sequence). This CDR3 region has 13 residues. CDR3 residues: CASSLRPQPEQFF. The DNA for the CDR3 is TGTGCCAGCAGCTTAAGACCCCAACCAGAGCAGTTCTTC.

This clonotype was seen repeatedly, ten times or more. J is TRBJ2-3 and V is TRBV9; D might be TRBD2 (5 bases). Germline V gives CDR1 SGDLS, CDR2 YYNGEE. The CDR3 consists of 15 residues. V dropped 0 bases and J dropped 2 bases, with 10 bases sitting between them. Written as DNA, the CDR3 is TGTGCCAGCAGCGTAGCAGGACTGGTCACAGATACGCAGTATTTT. Translation gives CASSVAGLVTDTQYF.

This clonotype was observed many times. The chain carries TRBV6-6 and TRBJ1-2; no reliable D call. CDR3 length: 13 amino acids. Germline assignment: CDR1 MNHNY and CDR2 SVGAGI (reference sequence). The V end lost 7 bases, the J end lost 7 bases, and 16 bases lay between the germline ends. DNA of the CDR3: TGTGCCAGCATAGAGGGAAGGTCTGGTGGCTACACCTTC. Translated: CASIEGRSGGYTF.

This clonotype was detected many times. J is TRBJ1-6 and V is TRBV3-1; 7 bases agree with TRBD1. After removal of 6 bases from V and 7 bases from J, the junction contained 9 bases not matched to a gene. Germline CDR1 reads LGHDT; CDR2 reads YNNKEL (reference sequence). The CDR3 runs 15 residues. The CDR3 loop reads CASRQPGQMNSPLHF. CDR3 bases: TGTGCCAGCAGACAACCGGGACAGATGAATTCACCCCTCCACTTT. The full variable domain, its missing parts supplied by reference TRBV3-1 and TRBJ1-6, is DTAVSQTPKYLVTQMGNDKSIKCEQNLGHDTMYWYKQDSKKFLKIMFSYNNKELIINETVPNRFSPKSPDKAHLNLHINSLELGDSAVYFCASRQPGQMNSPLHFGNGTRLTVT.

This clonotype came up a few times. The chain carries TRBV20-1 and TRBJ1-5; a possible D gene is TRBD1 (6 bases). Germline loops: CDR1 DFQATT, CDR2 SNEGSKA (reference sequence). This CDR3 is 17 amino acids long. V was trimmed by 0 bases and J by 0 bases, leaving 15 bases between them. The CDR3 DNA reads TGCAGTGCTAGAGACCGAATGACAGGAGGTAGCAATCAGCCCCAGCATTTT. Its protein product is CSARDRMTGGSNQPQHF.

The sample holds many counts of this clonotype. The chain carries TRBV5-1 and TRBJ2-7; 7 bases map to TRBD1. This CDR3 contains 14 residues. Trimming removed 3 bases from V and 2 bases from J; junction bases left unmatched: 5. CDR1 and CDR2 (germline): SGHRS, YFSETQ. The DNA of the CDR3 is TGCGCCAGCAGCTCCTCCGGGACAGCCTACGAGCAGTACTTC. Protein: CASSSSGTAYEQYF.

The chain joins TRBV4-1 to TRBJ2-1; D call uncertain. Germline-derived CDR1 and CDR2 are MGHRA and YSYEKL. V was pared by 0 bases and J by 9 bases, with 9 bases between. CDR3 length: 13 residues. In nucleotides, the CDR3 is TGCGCCAGCAGCCAAGAGGAACACCGTGAGCAGTTCTTC. Protein: CASSQEEHREQFF.

This chain links TRBV6-2 or TRBV6-3 with TRBJ2-7; 7 bases agree with TRBD1. Looked up from germline, CDR1 is MNHEY and CDR2 is SVGEGT. The length of the CDR3 is 15 residues. V was clipped by 10 bases and J by 5 bases; unmatched bases: 17. This CDR3 is CATNGPDRVLHEQYF. The DNA of the CDR3 is TGTGCCACCAACGGACCAGACAGGGTTTTGCACGAGCAGTACTTC.

The table lists this clonotype with a few counts. The chain employs TRBV12-3 or TRBV12-4 and TRBJ2-2, with 9 bases matching TRBD2. The CDR3 runs to 14 residues. V lost 3 bases, J lost 6 bases, and 2 bases stayed unmatched. CDR3 loop: CASSLGLAPGELFF. CDR3 nucleotide sequence: TGTGCCAGCAGTTTGGGACTAGCCCCCGGGGAGCTGTTTTTT.

The gene calls are TRBV6-5 and TRBJ2-5; D is ambiguous. Germline-derived CDR1 and CDR2 are MNHEY and SVGAGI. V dropped 6 bases and J dropped 5 bases, with 7 bases sitting between them. CDR3 size: 11 residues. CDR3 amino acids: CASRARETQYF. CDR3 nucleotides: TGTGCCAGCAGGGCGAGGGAGACCCAGTACTTC.

The V gene is TRBV7-2, the J gene TRBJ1-1; D is ambiguous. This CDR3 comprises 15 residues. V lost 1 base to trimming and J lost 0 bases, with 9 bases between them. Per the germline V gene, CDR1 is SGHTA and CDR2 is FQGNSA. The CDR3 DNA reads TGTGCCAGCAGCTTAGTGACCTCTTTGAACACTGAAGCTTTCTTT. Protein sequence: CASSLVTSLNTEAFF.

This clonotype was recorded many times. The CDR3 loop reads CASSLQGLYGYTF. The CDR3, as DNA: TGTGCCAGCAGTTTGCAGGGGCTATATGGCTACACCTTC. V usage is TRBV28 and J usage is TRBJ1-2; possibly TRBD1 for D (6 bases). Trimming stripped 3 bases from V and 5 bases from J, with 10 bases between. The CDR3 has 13 residues. Germline CDR1 and CDR2: MDHEN and SYDVKM.

This clonotype was seen more than once but under ten times. The genes are TRBV7-9 and TRBJ1-3; 10 bases match TRBD1. Germline V gene lookup returns CDR1 SEHNR and CDR2 FQNEAQ (reference sequence). With V trimmed by 8 bases and J by 2 bases, 3 bases remained unmatched. The CDR3 loop spans 14 amino acids. CDR3 sequence reads: CASRQGATGNTIYF. CDR3 DNA sequence: TGTGCCAGCCGACAGGGGGCTACTGGAAACACCATATATTTT.